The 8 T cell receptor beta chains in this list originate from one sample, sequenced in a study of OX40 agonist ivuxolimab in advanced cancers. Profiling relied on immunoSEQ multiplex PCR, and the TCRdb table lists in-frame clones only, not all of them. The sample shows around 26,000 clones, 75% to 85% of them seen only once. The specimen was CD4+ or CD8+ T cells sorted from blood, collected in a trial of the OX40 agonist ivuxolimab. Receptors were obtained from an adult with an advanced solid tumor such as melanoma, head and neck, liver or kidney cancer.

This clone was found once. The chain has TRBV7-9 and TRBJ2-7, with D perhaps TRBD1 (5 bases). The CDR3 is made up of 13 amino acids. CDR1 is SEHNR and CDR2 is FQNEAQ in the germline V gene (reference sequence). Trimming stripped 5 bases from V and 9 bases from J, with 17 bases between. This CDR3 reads CASSPGALWGQYF. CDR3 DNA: TGTGCCAGCAGCCCTGGGGCCTTGTGGGGGCAGTACTTC. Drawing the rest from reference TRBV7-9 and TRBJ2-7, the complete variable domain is DTGVSQNPRHKITKRGQNVTFRCDPISEHNRLYWYRQTLGQGPEFLTYFQNEAQLEKSRLLSDRFSAERPKGSFSTLEIQRTEQGDSAMYLCASSPGALWGQYFGPGTRLTVT.

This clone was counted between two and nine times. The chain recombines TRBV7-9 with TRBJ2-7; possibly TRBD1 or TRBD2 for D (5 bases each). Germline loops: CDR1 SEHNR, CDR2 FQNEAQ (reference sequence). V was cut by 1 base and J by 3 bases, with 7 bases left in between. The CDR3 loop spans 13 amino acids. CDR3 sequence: CASSLGGYYEQYF. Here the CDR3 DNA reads TGTGCCAGCAGCTTAGGGGGGTACTACGAGCAGTACTTC.

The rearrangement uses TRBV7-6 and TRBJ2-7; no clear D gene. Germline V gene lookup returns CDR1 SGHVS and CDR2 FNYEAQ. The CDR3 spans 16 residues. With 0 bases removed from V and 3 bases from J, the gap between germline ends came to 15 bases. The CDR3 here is CASSLAGVGSIYEQYF. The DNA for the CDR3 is TGTGCCAGCAGCTTAGCAGGAGTCGGCAGTATCTACGAGCAGTACTTC.

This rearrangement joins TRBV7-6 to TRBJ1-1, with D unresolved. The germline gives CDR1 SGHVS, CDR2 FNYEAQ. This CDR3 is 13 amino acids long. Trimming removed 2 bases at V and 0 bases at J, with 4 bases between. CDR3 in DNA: TGTGCCAGCAGCTTATCTGTGAACACTGAAGCTTTCTTT. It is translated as CASSLSVNTEAFF.

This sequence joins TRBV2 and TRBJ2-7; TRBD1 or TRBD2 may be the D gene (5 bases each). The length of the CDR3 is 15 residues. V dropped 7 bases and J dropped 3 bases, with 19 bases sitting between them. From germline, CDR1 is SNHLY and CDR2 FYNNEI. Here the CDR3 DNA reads TGTGCCAGCACCCCCGGGACCGTTGTGGACTACGAGCAGTACTTC. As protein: CASTPGTVVDYEQYF.

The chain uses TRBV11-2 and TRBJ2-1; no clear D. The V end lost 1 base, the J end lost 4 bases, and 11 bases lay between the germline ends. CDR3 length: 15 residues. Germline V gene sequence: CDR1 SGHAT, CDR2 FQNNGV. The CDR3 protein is CASSLGAFSYNEQFF. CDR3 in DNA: TGTGCCAGCAGCTTAGGAGCATTCTCATACAATGAGCAGTTCTTC.

CDR3 coding DNA: TGTGCCAGCAGGAATCAAGGATTAATCAACGAGCAGTACTTC. Protein product: CASRNQGLINEQYF. This chain connects TRBV28 to TRBJ2-7; no clear D gene. This CDR3 is built from 14 residues. Germline V gives CDR1 MDHEN, CDR2 SYDVKM. V was trimmed by 6 bases and J by 5 bases, leaving 17 bases between them.

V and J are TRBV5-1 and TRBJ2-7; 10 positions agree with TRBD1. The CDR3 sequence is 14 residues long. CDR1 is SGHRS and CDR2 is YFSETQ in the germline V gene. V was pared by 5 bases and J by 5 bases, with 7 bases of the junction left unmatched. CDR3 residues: CASSWTGGEDEQYF. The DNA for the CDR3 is TGCGCCAGCAGTTGGACAGGGGGAGAAGACGAGCAGTACTTC.